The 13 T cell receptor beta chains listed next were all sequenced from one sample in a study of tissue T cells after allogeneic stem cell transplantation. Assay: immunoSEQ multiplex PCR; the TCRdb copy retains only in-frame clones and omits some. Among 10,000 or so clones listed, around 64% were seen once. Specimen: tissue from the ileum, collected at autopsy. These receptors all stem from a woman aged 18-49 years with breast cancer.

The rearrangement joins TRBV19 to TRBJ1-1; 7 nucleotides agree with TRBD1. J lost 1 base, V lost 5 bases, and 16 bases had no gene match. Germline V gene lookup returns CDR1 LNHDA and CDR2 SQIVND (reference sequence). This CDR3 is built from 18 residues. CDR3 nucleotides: TGTGCCAGTAGTGCCCTCGACAGGGCCGAAACCGAGAACACTGAAGCTTTCTTT. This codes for CASSALDRAETENTEAFF.

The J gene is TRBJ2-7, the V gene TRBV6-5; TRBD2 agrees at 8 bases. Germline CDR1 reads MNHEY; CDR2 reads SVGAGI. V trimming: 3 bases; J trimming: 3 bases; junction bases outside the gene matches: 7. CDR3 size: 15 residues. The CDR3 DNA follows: TGTGCCAGCAGTTATTCGAGGGCGGGGGGCTACGAGCAGTACTTC. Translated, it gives CASSYSRAGGYEQYF.

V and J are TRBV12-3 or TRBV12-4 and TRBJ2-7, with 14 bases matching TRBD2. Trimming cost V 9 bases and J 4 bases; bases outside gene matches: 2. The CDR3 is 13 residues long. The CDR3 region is CASRLAGGYEQYF. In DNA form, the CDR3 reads TGTGCCAGTCGACTAGCGGGGGGGTACGAGCAGTACTTC.

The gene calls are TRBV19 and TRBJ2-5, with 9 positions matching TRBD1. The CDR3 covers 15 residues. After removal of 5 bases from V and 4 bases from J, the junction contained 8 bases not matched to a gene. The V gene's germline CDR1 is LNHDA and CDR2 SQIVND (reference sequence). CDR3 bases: TGTGCCAGTAGTTTCGCCGGGACAGGGCGAGAGACCCAGTACTTC. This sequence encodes CASSFAGTGRETQYF.

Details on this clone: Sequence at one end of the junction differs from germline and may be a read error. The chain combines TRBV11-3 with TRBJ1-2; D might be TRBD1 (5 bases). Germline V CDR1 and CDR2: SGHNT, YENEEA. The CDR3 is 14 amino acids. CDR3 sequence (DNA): TGTGCCAGCAGCCTTACCAATGAGGGGTATCCCCAGGAGTTC. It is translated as CASSLTNEGYPQEF.

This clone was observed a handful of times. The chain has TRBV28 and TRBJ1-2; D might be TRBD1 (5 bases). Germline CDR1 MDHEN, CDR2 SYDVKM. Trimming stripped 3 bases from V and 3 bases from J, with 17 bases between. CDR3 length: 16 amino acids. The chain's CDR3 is CASSLGGAEHYYGYTF. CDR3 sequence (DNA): TGTGCCAGCAGTTTGGGAGGGGCGGAGCATTACTATGGCTACACCTTC.

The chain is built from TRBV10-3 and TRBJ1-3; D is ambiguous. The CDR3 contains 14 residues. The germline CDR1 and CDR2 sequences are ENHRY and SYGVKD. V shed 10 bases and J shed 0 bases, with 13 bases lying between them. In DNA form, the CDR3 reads TGTGCCAGCCTCGGAATTCTCTCTGGAAACACCATATATTTT. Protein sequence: CASLGILSGNTIYF.

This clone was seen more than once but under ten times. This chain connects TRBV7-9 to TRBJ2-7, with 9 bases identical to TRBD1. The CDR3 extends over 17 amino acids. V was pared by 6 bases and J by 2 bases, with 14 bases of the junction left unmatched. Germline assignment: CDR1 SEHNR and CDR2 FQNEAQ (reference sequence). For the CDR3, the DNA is TGTGCCAGCAGGAGCACAGGGGGCTCAATGTTAGCCTACGAGCAGTACTTC. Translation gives CASRSTGGSMLAYEQYF.

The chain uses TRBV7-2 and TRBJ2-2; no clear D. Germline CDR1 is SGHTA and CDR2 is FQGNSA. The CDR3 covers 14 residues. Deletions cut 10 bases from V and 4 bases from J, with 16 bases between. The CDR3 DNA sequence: TGTGCCATAACGACTCCAGCCGCCACCGGGGAGCTGTTTTTT. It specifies CAITTPAATGELFF.

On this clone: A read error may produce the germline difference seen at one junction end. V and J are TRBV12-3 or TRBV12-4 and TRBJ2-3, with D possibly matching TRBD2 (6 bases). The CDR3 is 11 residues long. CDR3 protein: CASSFGGTRDF. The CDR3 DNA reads TGTGCCAGCAGTTTTGGCGGGACGCGCGATTTT.

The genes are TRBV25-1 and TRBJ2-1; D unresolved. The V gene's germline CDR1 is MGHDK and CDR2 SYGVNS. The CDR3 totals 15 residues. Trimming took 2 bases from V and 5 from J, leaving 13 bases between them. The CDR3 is CASSELVSGDNEQFF. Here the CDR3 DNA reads TGTGCCAGCAGTGAACTCGTTTCCGGAGACAATGAGCAGTTCTTC.

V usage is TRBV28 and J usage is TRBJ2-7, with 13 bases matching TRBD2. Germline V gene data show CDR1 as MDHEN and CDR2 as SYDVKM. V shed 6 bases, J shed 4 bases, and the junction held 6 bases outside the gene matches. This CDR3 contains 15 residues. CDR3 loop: CASSTRTSGGYEQYF. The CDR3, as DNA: TGTGCCAGCAGCACCCGGACTAGCGGGGGTTACGAGCAGTACTTC.

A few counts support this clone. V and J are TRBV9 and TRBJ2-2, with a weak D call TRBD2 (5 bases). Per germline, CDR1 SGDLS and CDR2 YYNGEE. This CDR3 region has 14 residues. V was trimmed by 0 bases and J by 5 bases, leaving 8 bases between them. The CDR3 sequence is CASSVVPGTGELFF. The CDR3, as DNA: TGTGCCAGCAGCGTAGTCCCGGGGACCGGGGAGCTGTTTTTT. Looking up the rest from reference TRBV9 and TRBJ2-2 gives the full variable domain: DSGVTQTPKHLITATGQRVTLRCSPRSGDLSVYWYQQSLDQGLQFLIQYYNGEERAKGNILERFSAQQFPDLHSELNLSSLELGDSALYFCASSVVPGTGELFFGEGSRLTVL.